This is a list of T cell receptor beta chains from one sample in a study of blood T cell repertoires in COVID-19. The table came from immunoSEQ multiplex PCR; TCRdb's copy has only in-frame clones and leaves some out. The data hold under 50,000 clones, with roughly 88% observed a single time. The specimen was peripheral blood. These receptors were obtained from a man aged 65-85 years with acute or convalescent COVID-19. Each CDR3 is given with its conserved first and last residue. Each record gives: CDR3 DNA, CDR3 protein, CDR3 length, J gene, D gene, clone size, V gene. A D gene is named only where the DNA matches it firmly. Size is omitted from some rows. Given values are once, few, many or a class for expanded clones.

cdr3_nt: TGTGCCAGCAGCCCCGACAGGGATGAAAAACTGTTTTTT
cdr3_aa: CASSPDRDEKLFF
cdr3_length: 13
j_call: TRBJ1-4
d_call: TRBD1
clone_size: -
v_call: TRBV11-2

cdr3_nt: TGTGCCAGCAGCCCGGGACACTCCGGAAACACCATATATTTT
cdr3_aa: CASSPGHSGNTIYF
cdr3_length: 14
j_call: TRBJ1-3
d_call: -
clone_size: -
v_call: TRBV7-2

cdr3_nt: TGTGCCAGTAGTGTGGCCCGGAGGCCCCAGCATTTT
cdr3_aa: CASSVARRPQHF
cdr3_length: 12
j_call: TRBJ1-5
d_call: -
clone_size: -
v_call: TRBV19

cdr3_nt: TGTGCCAGCACCAGACAGAGCTCTGGAAACACCATATATTTT
cdr3_aa: CASTRQSSGNTIYF
cdr3_length: 14
j_call: TRBJ1-3
d_call: -
clone_size: -
v_call: TRBV6-5

cdr3_nt: TGTGCCACCCGTAGCGGGAGTGGATACAATGAGCAGTTCTTC
cdr3_aa: CATRSGSGYNEQFF
cdr3_length: 14
j_call: TRBJ2-1
d_call: TRBD2
clone_size: -
v_call: TRBV25-1

cdr3_nt: TGTGCCTGGAGGTTCTCAGGGGATCGATATGGCTACACCTTC
cdr3_aa: CAWRFSGDRYGYTF
cdr3_length: 14
j_call: TRBJ1-2
d_call: -
clone_size: -
v_call: TRBV30

cdr3_nt: TGTGCCAGCAGTAGAGGGATGGAGAGTGAAAAACTGTTTTTT
cdr3_aa: CASSRGMESEKLFF
cdr3_length: 14
j_call: TRBJ1-4
d_call: -
clone_size: few
v_call: TRBV6-5

cdr3_nt: TGTGCCAGCAGCTCAGGACAGGCTGGCTACACCTTC
cdr3_aa: CASSSGQAGYTF
cdr3_length: 12
j_call: TRBJ1-2
d_call: TRBD1
clone_size: once
v_call: TRBV7-9

cdr3_nt: TGTGCCAGCAAAGGAGGTCCGGAGGGCAATCAGCCCCAGCATTTT
cdr3_aa: CASKGGPEGNQPQHF
cdr3_length: 15
j_call: TRBJ1-5
d_call: -
clone_size: once
v_call: TRBV28

cdr3_nt: TGTGCCAGCAGTCCTCAACCGGGACAGGGGGATCAGCCCCAGCATTTT
cdr3_aa: CASSPQPGQGDQPQHF
cdr3_length: 16
j_call: TRBJ1-5
d_call: TRBD1
clone_size: -
v_call: TRBV27

cdr3_nt: TGCGCCAGCAGCTTGGAAGGGGTAGATTATAATTCACCCCTCCACTTT
cdr3_aa: CASSLEGVDYNSPLHF
cdr3_length: 16
j_call: TRBJ1-6
d_call: -
clone_size: -
v_call: TRBV5-1

cdr3_nt: TGTGCCAGCTCACCCCAGGGGGATCAGCCCCAGCATTTT
cdr3_aa: CASSPQGDQPQHF
cdr3_length: 13
j_call: TRBJ1-5
d_call: TRBD1
clone_size: -
v_call: TRBV18

cdr3_nt: TGCGCCAGCAGCTTGGTGGGGACAGGGGATGAAAAACTGTTTTTT
cdr3_aa: CASSLVGTGDEKLFF
cdr3_length: 15
j_call: TRBJ1-4
d_call: TRBD1
clone_size: -
v_call: TRBV5-1

cdr3_nt: TGTGCCAGCAGCCAAGTCGGCGGAGCCTACGAGCAGTACTTC
cdr3_aa: CASSQVGGAYEQYF
cdr3_length: 14
j_call: TRBJ2-7
d_call: -
clone_size: -
v_call: TRBV3-1/TRBV3-2

cdr3_nt: TGTGCCATTTCCCCGGGACAGGGTAGGACCGGGGAGCTGTTTTTT
cdr3_aa: CAISPGQGRTGELFF
cdr3_length: 15
j_call: TRBJ2-2
d_call: TRBD1
clone_size: -
v_call: TRBV7-8

cdr3_nt: TGTGCCAGCAGCTCGTCCCTAGCGCCCTTTACCTACGAGCAGTACTTC
cdr3_aa: CASSSSLAPFTYEQYF
cdr3_length: 16
j_call: TRBJ2-7
d_call: -
clone_size: -
v_call: TRBV7-9

cdr3_nt: TGTGCCTGGAGGGAGACGGCTGAAGCTTTCTTT
cdr3_aa: CAWRETAEAFF
cdr3_length: 11
j_call: TRBJ1-1
d_call: -
clone_size: -
v_call: TRBV30

cdr3_nt: TGTGCCAGCAGCTCGTCACATTACGAGCAGTACTTC
cdr3_aa: CASSSSHYEQYF
cdr3_length: 12
j_call: TRBJ2-7
d_call: -
clone_size: -
v_call: TRBV11-3

cdr3_nt: TGTGCCAGCAGCTTCCGGACCTCGGGGTACGAGCAGTACTTC
cdr3_aa: CASSFRTSGYEQYF
cdr3_length: 14
j_call: TRBJ2-7
d_call: -
clone_size: -
v_call: TRBV7-2

cdr3_nt: TGTGCCAGCATCGGGGGCGGGGGGAGCTCCTACAATGAGCAGTTCTTC
cdr3_aa: CASIGGGGSSYNEQFF
cdr3_length: 16
j_call: TRBJ2-1
d_call: TRBD2
clone_size: once
v_call: TRBV6-9

cdr3_nt: TGTGCCAGCAGATCACGTGACAGCAGTAATGAAAAACTGTTTTTT
cdr3_aa: CASRSRDSSNEKLFF
cdr3_length: 15
j_call: TRBJ1-4
d_call: -
clone_size: -
v_call: TRBV6-6

cdr3_nt: TGTGCCAGCAGCCAAGGCCGGAGTCTAGGTGAGCAGTACTTC
cdr3_aa: CASSQGRSLGEQYF
cdr3_length: 14
j_call: TRBJ2-7
d_call: -
clone_size: -
v_call: TRBV3-1/TRBV3-2

cdr3_nt: TGCGCCAGCAGCTTACAGGGAAGGTACGAGCAGTACTTC
cdr3_aa: CASSLQGRYEQYF
cdr3_length: 13
j_call: TRBJ2-7
d_call: -
clone_size: -
v_call: TRBV5-1

cdr3_nt: TGTGCCAGCAGCCAAGACAGGGGAAATGGCTACACCTTC
cdr3_aa: CASSQDRGNGYTF
cdr3_length: 13
j_call: TRBJ1-2
d_call: -
clone_size: -
v_call: TRBV14

cdr3_nt: TGTGCCAGCAGCTTCGGGACAGCTAATTCACCCCTCCACTTT
cdr3_aa: CASSFGTANSPLHF
cdr3_length: 14
j_call: TRBJ1-6
d_call: TRBD1
clone_size: once
v_call: TRBV11-2

cdr3_nt: TGTGCCAGCAGCTTGTACCCAGGGGGCCAAAACACCATATATTTT
cdr3_aa: CASSLYPGGQNTIYF
cdr3_length: 15
j_call: TRBJ1-3
d_call: TRBD1
clone_size: -
v_call: TRBV5-6

cdr3_nt: TGTGCCAGCGGCCAACGTGCGAACACCGGGGAGCTGTTTTTT
cdr3_aa: CASGQRANTGELFF
cdr3_length: 14
j_call: TRBJ2-2
d_call: -
clone_size: -
v_call: TRBV7-3

cdr3_nt: TGTGCCAGCAGCTACCTCGGGACTAGCGCCTACAATGAGCAGTTCTTC
cdr3_aa: CASSYLGTSAYNEQFF
cdr3_length: 16
j_call: TRBJ2-1
d_call: TRBD2
clone_size: -
v_call: TRBV7-9

cdr3_nt: TGCGCCAGCACCCGGGACAGGGGACAAGAGACCCAGTACTTC
cdr3_aa: CASTRDRGQETQYF
cdr3_length: 14
j_call: TRBJ2-5
d_call: TRBD1
clone_size: -
v_call: TRBV5-1

cdr3_nt: TGTGCCTGCCAAGAGCGAGCGGGATCCCAGTCCTACAATGAGCAGTTCTTC
cdr3_aa: CACQERAGSQSYNEQFF
cdr3_length: 17
j_call: TRBJ2-1
d_call: TRBD2
clone_size: -
v_call: TRBV30

cdr3_nt: TGCGCCAGCAGCTTAAACATTCCTCGACAAGTCCCCTACGAGCAGTACTTC
cdr3_aa: CASSLNIPRQVPYEQYF
cdr3_length: 17
j_call: TRBJ2-7
d_call: -
clone_size: -
v_call: TRBV5-1

cdr3_nt: TGTGCCAGCAGCGCTACCAGGGGGCAAGGGAACACTGAAGCTTTCTTT
cdr3_aa: CASSATRGQGNTEAFF
cdr3_length: 16
j_call: TRBJ1-1
d_call: TRBD1
clone_size: -
v_call: TRBV3-1/TRBV3-2

cdr3_nt: TGTGCCAGCAGTTCCCTCGGGGAGACATACGAGCAGTACTTC
cdr3_aa: CASSSLGETYEQYF
cdr3_length: 14
j_call: TRBJ2-7
d_call: -
clone_size: -
v_call: TRBV27

cdr3_nt: TGTGCCAGTAGTAATGTGAGATCGGGCACAGATACGCAGTATTTT
cdr3_aa: CASSNVRSGTDTQYF
cdr3_length: 15
j_call: TRBJ2-3
d_call: -
clone_size: -
v_call: TRBV19

cdr3_nt: TGTGCCAGCAGTAAACAGGGGGCGCGGGGCTACACCTTC
cdr3_aa: CASSKQGARGYTF
cdr3_length: 13
j_call: TRBJ1-2
d_call: TRBD1
clone_size: -
v_call: TRBV28

cdr3_nt: TGCAGCGTTGAAGACCGGGTAGGTCAGGAAAAACTGTTTTTT
cdr3_aa: CSVEDRVGQEKLFF
cdr3_length: 14
j_call: TRBJ1-4
d_call: -
clone_size: -
v_call: TRBV29-1

cdr3_nt: TGTGCCAGTAGCACGACAGGGGGCACTGAAGCTTTCTTT
cdr3_aa: CASSTTGGTEAFF
cdr3_length: 13
j_call: TRBJ1-1
d_call: TRBD1
clone_size: -
v_call: TRBV19

cdr3_nt: TGTGCCAGCACCGGCGCCCAAGACAGGGCCCAAGGGACCCAGTACTTC
cdr3_aa: CASTGAQDRAQGTQYF
cdr3_length: 16
j_call: TRBJ2-5
d_call: TRBD1
clone_size: -
v_call: TRBV6-4

cdr3_nt: TGTGCCAGCGGGGGGGCAACTAATGAAAAACTGTTTTTT
cdr3_aa: CASGGATNEKLFF
cdr3_length: 13
j_call: TRBJ1-4
d_call: -
clone_size: -
v_call: TRBV6-5

cdr3_nt: TGTGCCAGCAGCTTACCCCCGACAGGGCCCAACACTGAAGCTTTCTTT
cdr3_aa: CASSLPPTGPNTEAFF
cdr3_length: 16
j_call: TRBJ1-1
d_call: TRBD1
clone_size: few
v_call: TRBV7-2

cdr3_nt: TGTGCCAGCAGCTTTGGACAAGATAATTCACCCCTCCACTTT
cdr3_aa: CASSFGQDNSPLHF
cdr3_length: 14
j_call: TRBJ1-6
d_call: -
clone_size: -
v_call: TRBV9

cdr3_nt: TGTGCCAGCAGTTTGGCCGCTAGCAATCAGCCCCAGCATTTT
cdr3_aa: CASSLAASNQPQHF
cdr3_length: 14
j_call: TRBJ1-5
d_call: -
clone_size: few
v_call: TRBV6-5